The clone carrying this T cell receptor delta chain was counted a few times. Its antigen is not known. The protein that TCRdb holds for this DNA derives from a much larger clone and differs from the translated DNA at residue 19, which likely indicates a read error; the protein shown here is translated from the DNA. This sample stems from a study of γδ T cells in repeated Plasmodium falciparum infection. Looking at the study overall: Malian children with intense seasonal malaria exposure were compared with matched Australian children.

TRG and TRD sequences were obtained from every sorted gammadelta sample. TCRdb re-called clones from the multiplex PCR reads via CATT. In the table there are 50,000 or so delta-chain clones, around 1.6% of which are singletons. Germline CDR1 reads TSWWSYY; CDR2 reads QGS. There are 21 residues in the CDR3. Gammadelta T cells were flow-sorted from PBMC into Vgamma9/Vdelta2+ and Vdelta2-negative populations for bulk analysis. General observations from the study: Compared with Australian children, Malian Vdelta2-negative repertoires seemed more clonal, less diverse, less shared.

The V gene is TRDV1, but the J gene lacks a call; TRDD3 is taken as the D call from the table, unchecked against the DNA. The specimen was gamma-delta T cells from blood. The receptor was isolated from a pool of human donors (malaria-infected and uninfected, not separated). This CDR3 reads CALGEFPYNHVGDTRIGGPIF. The DNA for the CDR3 is TGTGCTCTTGGGGAATTTCCCTATAATCACGTGGGGGATACGCGTATCGGGGGACCCATCTTT.